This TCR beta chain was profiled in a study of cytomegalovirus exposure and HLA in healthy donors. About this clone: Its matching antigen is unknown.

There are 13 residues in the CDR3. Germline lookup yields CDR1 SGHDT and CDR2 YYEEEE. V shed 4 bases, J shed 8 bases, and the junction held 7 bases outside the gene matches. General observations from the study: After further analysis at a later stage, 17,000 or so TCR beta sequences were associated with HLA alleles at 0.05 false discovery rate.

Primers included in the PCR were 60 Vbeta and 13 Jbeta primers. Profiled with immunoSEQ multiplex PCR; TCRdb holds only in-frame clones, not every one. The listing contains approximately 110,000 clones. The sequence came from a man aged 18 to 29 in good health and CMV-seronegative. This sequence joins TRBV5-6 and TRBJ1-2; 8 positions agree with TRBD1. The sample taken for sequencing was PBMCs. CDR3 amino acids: CASSRGQVRGYTF. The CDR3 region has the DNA TGTGCCAGCAGCCGGGGACAGGTACGGGGCTACACCTTC.